The 14 T cell receptor beta chains in this list originate from one sample, sequenced in a study of tumor and adjacent non-tumor tissue in lung cancer. This sample's RNA came from whole unsorted tissue. This non-tumor lung sample came from over 3 cm beyond the tumor edge. TCRbeta libraries were built with three rounds of nested PCR, modified from ARM-PCR. From the multiplex PCR reads, TCRdb called clonotypes with MiXCR, one entry per CDR3 protein. The repertoire holds about 50,000 distinct CDR3 sequences, 60% to 80% seen once, with around a quarter in the top ten. The sample was distant non-tumor lung tissue. Receptors were obtained from a woman aged 55-70 years with non-small cell lung cancer.

About this clonotype itself: A much larger clone differs from this one at a single base, so this may be a read error. The genes are TRBV5-1 and TRBJ1-5; tentatively, D is TRBD1 (5 bases). V lost 1 base, J lost 3 bases, and 11 bases lay in between. The CDR3 runs to 15 residues. The germline CDR1 and CDR2 sequences are SGHRS and YFSETQ. The CDR3 sequence is CASSLQGANNQPQHF. In DNA, the CDR3 is TGCGCCAGCAGCTTGCAAGGGGCCAACAATCAGCCCCAGCATTTT.

Comments on this clonotype: An end of the junction differs from the germline gene, which may be a read error. This chain links TRBV11-3 with TRBJ2-7; D unresolved. CDR3 length: 14 amino acids. Germline assignment: CDR1 SGHNT and CDR2 YENEEA. The chain's CDR3 is CTSNLDTRTYEQYF. The CDR3 DNA is TGTACCAGTAACTTAGATACGAGAACCTACGAGCAGTACTTC.

This clonotype was recorded only once. One end of the junction varies from germline; a read error may be responsible. The J gene is TRBJ2-2, the V gene TRBV24-1; 8 bases line up with TRBD1. The CDR3 has 14 residues. Germline loops: CDR1 KGHDR, CDR2 SFDVKD. CDR3: CATGRGQNTGELYF. The DNA of the CDR3 is TGTGCCACCGGCAGGGGGCAGAACACCGGGGAGCTGTATTTT.

With regard to this clonotype: A junction boundary mismatches the germline segment, possibly from a read error. The chain recombines TRBV20-1 with TRBJ1-6; 7 positions agree with TRBD1. Germline V gene data show CDR1 as DFQATT and CDR2 as SNEGSKA (reference sequence). The CDR3 loop spans 15 amino acids. This chain's CDR3 is CSTRDPRQGDSPLHF. The CDR3 bases are TGCAGTACTAGAGATCCCAGACAGGGTGATTCACCCCTCCACTTT.

This rearrangement joins TRBV11-1 to TRBJ2-4; 8 bases map to TRBD2. Germline-derived CDR1 and CDR2 are SGHAT and FQDESV (reference sequence). This CDR3 is built from 14 residues. The J segment lost 6 bases and the V segment lost 2 bases, leaving 3 bases of the junction unmatched. The chain's CDR3 is CASSLSGGTNIQYF. CDR3 bases: TGTGCCAGCAGCTTATCGGGAGGGACAAACATTCAGTACTTC.

With respect to this clonotype: The conserved phenylalanine or tryptophan normally closing the CDR3 is absent here, so this likely arose from a read error. The chain carries TRBV6-2 or TRBV6-3 and TRBJ2-1; D is undetermined. The germline CDR1 and CDR2 sequences are MNHEY and SVGEGT. V was pared by 5 bases and J by 12 bases, with 20 bases between. This CDR3 is 14 amino acids long. CDR3 coding DNA: TGTGCCAGCAGTGACCCGGGCCTCGGTATGGCGCAGTTCTTA. It codes for CASSDPGLGMAQFL.

A word on this clonotype: The junction does not match germline at one end; this may be a read error. The chain links TRBV14 to TRBJ2-7, with 7 positions matching TRBD1. CDR1 SGHDN and CDR2 FVKESK come from the germline V gene. This CDR3 comprises 14 residues. For the CDR3, the DNA is TGTGCCATCAGCCCTACCGGGACAGCCTACGAGCAATACTTC. It codes for CAISPTGTAYEQYF. Drawing the rest from reference TRBV14 and TRBJ2-7, the complete variable domain is EAGVTQFPSHSVIEKGQTVTLRCDPISGHDNLYWYRRVMGKEIKFLLHFVKESKQDESGMPNNRFLAERTGGTYSTLKVQPAELEDSGVYFCAISPTGTAYEQYFGPGTRLTVT.

The V call is TRBV6-2 or TRBV6-3, the J call TRBJ1-1; D unclear. Trimming cost V 6 bases and J 4 bases, with 18 bases left between them. Germline loops: CDR1 MNHEY, CDR2 SVGEGT. The CDR3 has 15 residues. The chain's CDR3 is CASSPILEGITEAFF. DNA for the CDR3: TGTGCCAGCAGCCCAATCTTGGAGGGAATCACTGAAGCTTTCTTT.

About this clonotype itself: A much larger clone sits a single nucleotide away, making a read error possible. The chain links TRBV28 to TRBJ2-1; D not resolved. CDR1 MDHEN and CDR2 SYDVKM come from the germline V gene. CDR3 length equals 15 residues. V was pared by 4 bases and J by 0 bases, with 10 bases between. CDR3 amino acids: CASSSVVGSYNEQFF. CDR3 DNA: TGTGCCAGCAGTTCGGTGGTGGGCTCCTACAATGAGCAGTTCTTC.

This clonotype was observed a few times. The chain uses TRBV6-1 and TRBJ2-2; D gene ambiguous. V dropped 0 bases and J dropped 4 bases, with 15 bases sitting between them. This CDR3 region has 17 residues. Looked up from germline, CDR1 is MNHNS and CDR2 is SASEGT. This CDR3 reads CASSEAGWSVITGELFF. In DNA, the CDR3 is TGTGCCAGCAGTGAAGCCGGGTGGTCTGTTATCACCGGGGAGCTGTTTTTT.

To note about this clonotype: The junction does not match germline at one end; this may be a read error. The chain employs TRBV5-1 and TRBJ2-1; unclear D gene. The CDR3 extends over 15 amino acids. Looked up from germline, CDR1 is SGHRS and CDR2 is YFSETQ. CDR3 bases: TGCGCCGGCAGCTCGGACCTAGGAGCCTACAATGAGCAGTTCTTT. It specifies CAGSSDLGAYNEQFF.

This clonotype was recorded many times. The chain has TRBV28 and TRBJ2-2, with 8 bases fitting TRBD1. V gave up 5 bases and J gave up 4 bases; unmatched junction bases: 6. There are 15 residues in the CDR3. Germline CDR1 is MDHEN and CDR2 is SYDVKM. The CDR3 nucleotides read TGTGCCAGCAGTCGCGACAGGGGATTCACCGGGGAGCTGTTTTTT. It is translated as CASSRDRGFTGELFF. Variable domain in full (rest from reference TRBV28 and TRBJ2-2): DVKVTQSSRYLVKRTGEKVFLECVQDMDHENMFWYRQDPGLGLRLIYFSYDVKMKEKGDIPEGYSVSREKKERFSLILESASTNQTSMYLCASSRDRGFTGELFFGEGSRLTVL.

This clonotype was seen a single time. The chain recombines TRBV29-1 with TRBJ1-4; no firm D call. This CDR3 is 12 amino acids long. The V and J ends lost 8 bases and 5 bases respectively, with 12 bases between them. The germline CDR1 and CDR2 sequences are SQVTM and ANQGSEA. Here the CDR3 DNA reads TGCAGCACCGTTATGCAGAATGAAAAACTGTTTTTT. It yields the protein CSTVMQNEKLFF.

This clonotype was counted a single time. The CDR3 carries no conserved terminal phenylalanine or tryptophan, so it likely arises from a read error. This chain links TRBV6-4 with TRBJ2-2; D is unresolved. Deletions cut 5 bases from V and 5 bases from J, with 15 bases between. Germline V gives CDR1 MRHNA, CDR2 SNTAGT. CDR3 length: 15 residues. The CDR3 DNA sequence: TGTGCCAGCAGTCCCCAGCTAGAGAATACCGGGGAGCTGTTTCTT. It yields the protein CASSPQLENTGELFL.